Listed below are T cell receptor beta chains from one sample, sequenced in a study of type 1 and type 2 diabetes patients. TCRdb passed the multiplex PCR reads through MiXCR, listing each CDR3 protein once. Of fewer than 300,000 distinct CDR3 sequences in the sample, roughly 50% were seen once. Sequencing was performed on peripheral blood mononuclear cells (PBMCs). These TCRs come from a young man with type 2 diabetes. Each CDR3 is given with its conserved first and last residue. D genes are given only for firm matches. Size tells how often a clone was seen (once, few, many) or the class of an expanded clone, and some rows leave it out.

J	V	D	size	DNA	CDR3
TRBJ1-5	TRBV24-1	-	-	TGTGCCACCAGTGAGAGCTTATCTAGCAATCAGCCCCAGCATTTT	CATSESLSSNQPQHF
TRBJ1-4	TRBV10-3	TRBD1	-	TGTGCCATCAGCGAAGGACAGGGACAGGAAAAACTGTTTTTT	CAISEGQGQEKLFF
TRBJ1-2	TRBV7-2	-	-	TGTGCCAGCAGCTTCGACAGCACATATGGCTACACCTTC	CASSFDSTYGYTF
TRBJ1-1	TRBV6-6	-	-	TGTGCCAGCTCACCACAAAGGGTAGATGAAGCTTTCTTT	CASSPQRVDEAFF
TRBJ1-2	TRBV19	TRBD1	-	TGTGCCACCTGGGACAGGGACTATGGCTACACCTTC	CATWDRDYGYTF
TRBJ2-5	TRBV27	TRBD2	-	TGTGCCAGCAGCCAAGAAGGAGCGGGGGGGCAAGAGACCCAGTACTTC	CASSQEGAGGQETQYF
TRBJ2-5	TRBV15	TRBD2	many	TGTGCCACCAGCTGGCCGGGACTAGCGGGGTCAGAGACCCAGTACTTC	CATSWPGLAGSETQYF
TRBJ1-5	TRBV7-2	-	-	TGTGCCAGCAGCTTAGTTCCGTGGGGGCCCCAGCATTTT	CASSLVPWGPQHF
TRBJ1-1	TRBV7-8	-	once	TGTGCCAGCAGTACGATTCGACAGAACACTGAAGCTTTCTTT	CASSTIRQNTEAFF
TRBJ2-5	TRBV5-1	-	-	TGCGCCAGCAGCTTGGATCCGGGTGGACAAGAGACCCAGTACTTC	CASSLDPGGQETQYF
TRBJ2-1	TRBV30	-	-	TGTGCCAGCAGCTTAAATTCCCCCAGGGTCACCTACAATGAGCAGTTCTTC	CASSLNSPRVTYNEQFF
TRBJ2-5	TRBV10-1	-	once	TGCGCCAGCAGTGAACTAAAACCGGGCCCTTGGGGAAAAGAGACCCAGTACTTC	CASSELKPGPWGKETQYF
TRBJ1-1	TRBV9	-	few	TGTGCCAGCGGGGTTGGAGTGAACACTGAAGCTTTCTTT	CASGVGVNTEAFF
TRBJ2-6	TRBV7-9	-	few	TGTGCCAGCAGCCCATTTTTAATCAGGGACTCGTCCGGGGCCAACGTCCTGACTTTC	CASSPFLIRDSSGANVLTF
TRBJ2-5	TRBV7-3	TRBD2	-	TGTGCCAGCAGTTTGACTAGCGAGCAAGAGACCCAGTACTTC	CASSLTSEQETQYF
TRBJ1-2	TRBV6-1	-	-	TGTGCCAGCAGTCACCCGGCCGGCGTGGGCTACACCTTC	CASSHPAGVGYTF
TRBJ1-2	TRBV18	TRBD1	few	TGTGCCAGCTCACCAACCACAGGGGATAACTATGGCTACACCTTC	CASSPTTGDNYGYTF
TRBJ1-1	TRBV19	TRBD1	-	TGTGCCAGTATACAGGGGGCGCGGACTGAAGCTTTCTTT	CASIQGARTEAFF
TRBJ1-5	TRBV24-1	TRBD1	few	TGTGCCACCGCCGACAGGGGAGGTCAGCCCCAGCATTTT	CATADRGGQPQHF
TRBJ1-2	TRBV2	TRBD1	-	TGTGCCAGCAGCCTGGGACAGGGGATGGGCTACACCTTC	CASSLGQGMGYTF
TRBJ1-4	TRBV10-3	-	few	TGTGCCATCAGTGACGTCCCTAATAATGAAAAACTGTTTTTT	CAISDVPNNEKLFF
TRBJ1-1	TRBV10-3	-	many	TGTGCCATCAGTGAGTCGGCAGCTAACACTGAAGCTTTCTTT	CAISESAANTEAFF
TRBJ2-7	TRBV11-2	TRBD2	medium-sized	TGTGCCAGCAGCGGTGATAGCGGGGGATCCTACGAGCAGTACTTC	CASSGDSGGSYEQYF
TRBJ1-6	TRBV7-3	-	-	TGTGCCAGCAGCCCTCAGTGGGGGGATTCACCCCTCCACTTT	CASSPQWGDSPLHF
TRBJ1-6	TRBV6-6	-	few	TGTGCCAGCAGTATAGACAGTGAAAATTCACCCCTCCACTTT	CASSIDSENSPLHF
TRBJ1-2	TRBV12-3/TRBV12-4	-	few	TGTGCCAGCAGGGGATCTGGATTCTATGGCTACACCTTC	CASRGSGFYGYTF
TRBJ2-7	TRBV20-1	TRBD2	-	TGCAGTGCCTGGGGACTAGCGGGAGGGCCAGCTATGCAGTACTTC	CSAWGLAGGPAMQYF
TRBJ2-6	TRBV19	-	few	TGTGCCAGTAGTATCCTACGGACAGAAAGTTTCTCTAATGGGGCCAACGTCCTGACTTTC	CASSILRTESFSNGANVLTF